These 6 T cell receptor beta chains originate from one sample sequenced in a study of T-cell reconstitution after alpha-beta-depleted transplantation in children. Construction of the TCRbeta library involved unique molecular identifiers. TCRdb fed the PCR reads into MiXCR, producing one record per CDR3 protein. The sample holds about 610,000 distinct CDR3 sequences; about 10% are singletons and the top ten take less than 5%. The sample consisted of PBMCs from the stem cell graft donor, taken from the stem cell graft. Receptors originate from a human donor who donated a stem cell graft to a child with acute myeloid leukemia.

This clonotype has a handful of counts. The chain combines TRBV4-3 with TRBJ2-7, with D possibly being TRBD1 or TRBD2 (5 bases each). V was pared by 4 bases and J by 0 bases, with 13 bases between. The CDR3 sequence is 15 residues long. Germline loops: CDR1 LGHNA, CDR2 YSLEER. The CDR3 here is CASSPGTESSYEQYF. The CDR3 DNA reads TGCGCCAGCAGCCCCGGGACCGAGAGCTCCTACGAGCAGTACTTC.

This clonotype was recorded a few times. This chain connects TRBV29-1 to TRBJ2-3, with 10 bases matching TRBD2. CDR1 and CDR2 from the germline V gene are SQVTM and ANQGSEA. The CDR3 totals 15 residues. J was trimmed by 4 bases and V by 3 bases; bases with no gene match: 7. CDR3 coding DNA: TGCAGCGTTGAGCCGCTAGCGGGAGTGGCAGATACGCAGTATTTT. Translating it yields CSVEPLAGVADTQYF.

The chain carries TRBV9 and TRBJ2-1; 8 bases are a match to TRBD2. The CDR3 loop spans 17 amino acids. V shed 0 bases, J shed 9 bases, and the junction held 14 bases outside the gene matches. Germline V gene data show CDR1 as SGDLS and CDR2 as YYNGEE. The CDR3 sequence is CASSVDPGVAGKVEQFF. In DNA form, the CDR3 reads TGTGCCAGCAGCGTAGACCCCGGAGTAGCGGGAAAAGTTGAGCAGTTCTTC.

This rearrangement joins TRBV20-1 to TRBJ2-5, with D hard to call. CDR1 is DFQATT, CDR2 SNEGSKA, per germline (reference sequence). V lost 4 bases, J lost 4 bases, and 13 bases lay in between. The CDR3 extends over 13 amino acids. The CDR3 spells CSAIKIVGETQYF. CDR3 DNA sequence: TGCAGTGCTATCAAAATAGTTGGAGAGACCCAGTACTTC.

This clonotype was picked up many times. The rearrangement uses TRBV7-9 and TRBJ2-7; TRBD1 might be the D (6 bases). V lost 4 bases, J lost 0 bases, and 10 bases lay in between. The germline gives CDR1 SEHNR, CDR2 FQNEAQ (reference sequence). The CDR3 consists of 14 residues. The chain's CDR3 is CASSSGQSSYEQYF. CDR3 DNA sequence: TGTGCCAGCAGCTCAGGACAGTCCTCCTACGAGCAGTACTTC.

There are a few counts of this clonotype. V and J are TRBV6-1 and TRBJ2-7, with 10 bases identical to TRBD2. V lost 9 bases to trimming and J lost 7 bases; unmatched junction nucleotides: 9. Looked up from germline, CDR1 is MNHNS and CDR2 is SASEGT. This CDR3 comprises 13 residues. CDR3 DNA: TGTGCCAGTGGAGCGGGAGGGCCACAAGAGCAGTACTTC. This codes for CASGAGGPQEQYF.